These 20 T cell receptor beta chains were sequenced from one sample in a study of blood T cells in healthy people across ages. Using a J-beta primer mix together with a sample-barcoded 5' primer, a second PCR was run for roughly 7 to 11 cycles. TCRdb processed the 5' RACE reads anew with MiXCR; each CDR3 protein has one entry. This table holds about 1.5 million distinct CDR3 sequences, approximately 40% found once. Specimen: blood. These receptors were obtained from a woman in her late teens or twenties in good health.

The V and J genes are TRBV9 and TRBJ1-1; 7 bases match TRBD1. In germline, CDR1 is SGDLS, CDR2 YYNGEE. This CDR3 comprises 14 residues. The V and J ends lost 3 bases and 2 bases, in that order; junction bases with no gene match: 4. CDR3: CASSEQGKNTEAFF. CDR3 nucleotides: TGTGCCAGCAGCGAACAGGGGAAAAACACTGAAGCTTTCTTT.

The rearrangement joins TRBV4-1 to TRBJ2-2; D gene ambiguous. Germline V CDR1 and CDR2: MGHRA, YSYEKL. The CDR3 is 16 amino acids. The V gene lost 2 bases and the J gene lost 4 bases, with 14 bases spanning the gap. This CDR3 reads CASSQIAGAATGELFF. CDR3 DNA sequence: TGCGCCAGCAGCCAAATTGCCGGCGCTGCCACCGGGGAGCTGTTTTTT.

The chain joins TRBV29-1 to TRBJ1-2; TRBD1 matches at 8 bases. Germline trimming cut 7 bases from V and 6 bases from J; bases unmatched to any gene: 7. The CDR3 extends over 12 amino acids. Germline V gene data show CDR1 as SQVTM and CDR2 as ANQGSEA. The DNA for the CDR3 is TGCAGCGCCCTGACAGGGGAGGATGGCTACACCTTC. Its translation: CSALTGEDGYTF.

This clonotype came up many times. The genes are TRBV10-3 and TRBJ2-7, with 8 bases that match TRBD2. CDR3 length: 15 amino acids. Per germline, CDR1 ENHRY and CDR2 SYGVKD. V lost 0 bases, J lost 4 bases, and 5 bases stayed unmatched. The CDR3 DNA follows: TGTGCCATCAGTGAGTCGAGGGCGGGAGGTTACGAGCAGTACTTC. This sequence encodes CAISESRAGGYEQYF.

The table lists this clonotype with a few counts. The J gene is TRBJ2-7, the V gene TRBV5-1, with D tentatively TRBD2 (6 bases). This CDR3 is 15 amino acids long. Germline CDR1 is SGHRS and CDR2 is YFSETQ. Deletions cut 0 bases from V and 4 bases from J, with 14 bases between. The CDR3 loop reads CASSLVGAGQYEQYF. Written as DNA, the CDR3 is TGCGCCAGCAGCTTGGTTGGCGCGGGGCAATACGAGCAGTACTTC.

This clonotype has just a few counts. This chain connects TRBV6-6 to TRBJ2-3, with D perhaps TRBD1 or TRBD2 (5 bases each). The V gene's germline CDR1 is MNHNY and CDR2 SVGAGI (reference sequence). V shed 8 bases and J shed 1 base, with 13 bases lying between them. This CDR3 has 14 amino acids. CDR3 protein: CASGTGYGTDTQYF. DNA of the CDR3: TGTGCCAGCGGGACCGGGTATGGCACAGATACGCAGTATTTT.

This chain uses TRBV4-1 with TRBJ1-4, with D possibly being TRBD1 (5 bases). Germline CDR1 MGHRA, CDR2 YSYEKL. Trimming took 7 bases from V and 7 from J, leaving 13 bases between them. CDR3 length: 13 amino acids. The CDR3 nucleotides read TGCGCCAGCACCCGGGGGAGCAGTGAAAAACTGTTTTTT. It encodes CASTRGSSEKLFF.

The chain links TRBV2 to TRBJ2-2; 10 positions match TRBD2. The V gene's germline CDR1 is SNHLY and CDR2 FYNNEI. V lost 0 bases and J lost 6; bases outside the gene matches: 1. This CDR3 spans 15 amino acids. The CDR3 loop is CASSEASGRSGELFF. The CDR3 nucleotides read TGTGCCAGCAGTGAAGCTAGCGGGAGGTCCGGGGAGCTGTTTTTT.

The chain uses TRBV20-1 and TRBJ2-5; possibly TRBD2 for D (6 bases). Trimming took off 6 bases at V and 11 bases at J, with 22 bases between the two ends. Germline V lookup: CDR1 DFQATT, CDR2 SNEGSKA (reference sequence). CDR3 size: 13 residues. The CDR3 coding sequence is TGCAGTGCCCCGGGAGCGGATTACAATGAGCAGTACTTC. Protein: CSAPGADYNEQYF.

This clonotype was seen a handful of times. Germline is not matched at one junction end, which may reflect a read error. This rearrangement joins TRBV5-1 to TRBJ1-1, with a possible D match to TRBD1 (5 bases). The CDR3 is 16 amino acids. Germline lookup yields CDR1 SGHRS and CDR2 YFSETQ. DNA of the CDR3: TGCGCCAGCAGCTTGGGACAGTCTTACATGAACGCTGAAGCTTTCTTT. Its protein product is CASSLGQSYMNAEAFF.

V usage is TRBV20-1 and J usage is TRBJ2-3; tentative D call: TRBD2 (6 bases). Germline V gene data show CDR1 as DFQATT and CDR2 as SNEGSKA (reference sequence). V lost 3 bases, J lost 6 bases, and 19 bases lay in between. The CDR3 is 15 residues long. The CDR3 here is CSASYSRLGWDTQYF. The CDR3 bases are TGCAGTGCTAGCTATTCTAGACTAGGGTGGGATACGCAGTATTTT.

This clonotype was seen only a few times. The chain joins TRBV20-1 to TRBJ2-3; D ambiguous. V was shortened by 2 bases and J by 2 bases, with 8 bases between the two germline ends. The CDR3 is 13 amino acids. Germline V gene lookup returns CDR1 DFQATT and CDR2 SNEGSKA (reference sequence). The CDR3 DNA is TGCAGTGCTAGACGGCGAAACACAGATACGCAGTATTTT. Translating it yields CSARRRNTDTQYF.

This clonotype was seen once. The CDR3 nucleotides read TGTGCCAGCAGCTTAGAGGCGAGCGGGGGCTCTTTGGCGGGAGATACGCAGTATTTT. This sequence encodes CASSLEASGGSLAGDTQYF. The chain couples TRBV7-6 to TRBJ2-3, with TRBD2 matching over 8 bases. Losses at the gene ends were 1 base for V and 5 bases for J; bases not matched to a gene: 17. CDR1 is SGHVS and CDR2 is FNYEAQ in the germline V gene. The CDR3 sequence is 19 residues long.

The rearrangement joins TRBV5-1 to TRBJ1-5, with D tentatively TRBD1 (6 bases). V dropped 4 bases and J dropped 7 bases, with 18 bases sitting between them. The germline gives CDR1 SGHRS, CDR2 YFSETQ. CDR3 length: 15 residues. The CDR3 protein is CASSVRGDPEQPQHF. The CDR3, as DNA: TGCGCCAGCAGCGTCAGGGGCGATCCGGAACAGCCCCAGCATTTT.

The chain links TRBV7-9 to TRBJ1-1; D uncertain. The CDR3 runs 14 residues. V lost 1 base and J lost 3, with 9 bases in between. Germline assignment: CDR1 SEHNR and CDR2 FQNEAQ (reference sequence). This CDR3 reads CASSLGSRYTEAFF. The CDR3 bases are TGTGCCAGCAGCTTAGGTTCCAGGTACACTGAAGCTTTCTTT.

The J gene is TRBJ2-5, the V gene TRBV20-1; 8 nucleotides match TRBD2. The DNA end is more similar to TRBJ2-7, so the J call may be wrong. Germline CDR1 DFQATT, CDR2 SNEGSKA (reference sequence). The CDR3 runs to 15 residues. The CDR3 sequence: CSARDLSGTHYEQYF. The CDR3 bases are TGCAGTGCTAGAGATCTTAGCGGGACCCACTACGAGCAGTACTTC.

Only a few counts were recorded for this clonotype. The CDR3 protein is CASTLGAGGILHF. CDR3 DNA: TGTGCCAGCACCCTAGGGGCAGGGGGCATCCTCCACTTT. The gene calls are TRBV7-3 and TRBJ1-6, with 8 bases matching TRBD1. The CDR3 totals 13 residues. Unmatched junction bases numbered 11, after V lost 7 bases and J lost 15 bases. The germline V gene has CDR1 SGHTA and CDR2 FQGTGA.

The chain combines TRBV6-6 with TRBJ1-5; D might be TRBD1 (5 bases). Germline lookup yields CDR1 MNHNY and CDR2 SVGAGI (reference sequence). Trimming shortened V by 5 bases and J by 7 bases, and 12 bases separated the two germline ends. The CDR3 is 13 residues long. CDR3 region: CASSDLRDQPQHF. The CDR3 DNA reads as TGTGCCAGCAGTGATCTTAGGGACCAGCCCCAGCATTTT.

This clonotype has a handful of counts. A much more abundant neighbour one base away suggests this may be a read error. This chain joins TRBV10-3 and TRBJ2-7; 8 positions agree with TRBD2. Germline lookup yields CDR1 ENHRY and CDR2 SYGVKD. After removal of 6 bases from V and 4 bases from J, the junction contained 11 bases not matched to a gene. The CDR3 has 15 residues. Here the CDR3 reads CAIRWSGGNPYEQYF. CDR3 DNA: TGTGCCATCAGATGGTCGGGGGGGAATCCGTACGAGCAGTACTTC.

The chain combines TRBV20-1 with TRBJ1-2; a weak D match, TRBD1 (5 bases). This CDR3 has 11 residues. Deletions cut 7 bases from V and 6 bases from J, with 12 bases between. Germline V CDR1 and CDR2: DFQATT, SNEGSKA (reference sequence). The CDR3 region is CSGLRGDGYTF. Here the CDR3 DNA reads TGCAGTGGACTTCGAGGGGATGGCTACACCTTC.